The 26 T cell receptor beta chains listed next were all sequenced from one sample in a study of type 1 and type 2 diabetes patients. The PCR template was genomic DNA. Amplification of the beta chain CDR3 used 30 forward and 13 reverse multiplex primers. TCRdb passed the multiplex PCR reads through MiXCR, listing each CDR3 protein once. Of some 250,000 distinct CDR3 sequences listed, 40% to 50% were seen once; the top ten hold roughly an eighth. The sequencing input was peripheral blood mononuclear cells (PBMCs). Receptor source: a man aged 18 to 35 with type 2 diabetes.

This sequence joins TRBV30 and TRBJ1-4; D is undetermined. CDR1 is GTSNPN, CDR2 SVGIG, per germline (reference sequence). Trimming left V 1 base short and J 8 bases short, with 8 bases between. This CDR3 is built from 12 residues. The DNA of the CDR3 is TGTGCCTGGAGTGGGGCAGGCGAAAAACTGTTTTTT. Encoded protein: CAWSGAGEKLFF.

This clonotype was seen a handful of times. The chain joins TRBV9 to TRBJ1-6, with D possibly matching TRBD1 (5 bases). The V gene's germline CDR1 is SGDLS and CDR2 YYNGEE. The ends were cut back, 1 base at V and 13 bases at J, with 15 bases in the middle. The length of the CDR3 is 14 residues. The CDR3 protein is CASSVRDRDSPLHF. Here the CDR3 DNA reads TGTGCCAGCAGCGTACGGGACCGGGACTCGCCCCTCCACTTT.

This chain connects TRBV9 to TRBJ2-3; TRBD1 is a possible D gene (5 bases). The V end was cut by 1 base, the J end by 2 bases, with 11 bases between. The CDR3 covers 15 residues. CDR1 and CDR2 (germline): SGDLS, YYNGEE. The CDR3 DNA reads TGTGCCAGCAGCGTACAGGGCAGCTTCACAGATACGCAGTATTTT. Translating gives CASSVQGSFTDTQYF.

Ten or more counts support this clonotype. The chain employs TRBV25-1 and TRBJ2-1; D is uncertain. Germline loops: CDR1 MGHDK, CDR2 SYGVNS. V was cut by 3 bases and J by 2 bases, with 8 bases left in between. CDR3 length equals 14 residues. DNA of the CDR3: TGTGCCAGCAGTGAGCAGGACGCCTACAATGAGCAGTTCTTC. It encodes CASSEQDAYNEQFF.

The chain uses TRBV6-5 and TRBJ1-1; D uncertain. The CDR3 covers 15 residues. Looked up from germline, CDR1 is MNHEY and CDR2 is SVGAGI. V was pared by 7 bases and J by 3 bases, with 18 bases between. CDR3 residues: CASKGRLGMDTEAFF. The CDR3 bases are TGTGCCAGCAAAGGACGCCTGGGTATGGACACTGAAGCTTTCTTT.

There are a few counts of this clonotype. The chain combines TRBV7-2 with TRBJ2-5; D possibly matches TRBD1 or TRBD2 (5 bases each). CDR1 and CDR2 (germline): SGHTA, FQGNSA. The CDR3 length is 15 residues. V was cut by 5 bases and J by 2 bases, with 15 bases left in between. The CDR3 sequence: CASSAQWGPQETQYF. The CDR3 coding sequence is TGTGCCAGCAGCGCTCAGTGGGGACCTCAAGAGACCCAGTACTTC.

This chain links TRBV4-3 with TRBJ1-4; 11 bases are shared with TRBD1. This CDR3 has 18 residues. Germline V lookup: CDR1 LGHNA, CDR2 YSLEER. J was trimmed by 2 bases and V by 1 base; bases with no gene match: 6. CDR3 protein: CASSQGGQGARTNEKLFF. The CDR3 DNA sequence: TGCGCCAGCAGCCAAGGTGGACAGGGGGCGCGTACTAATGAAAAACTGTTTTTT.

The chain recombines TRBV5-1 with TRBJ2-7; the match to TRBD1 covers 8 bases. Germline CDR1 is SGHRS and CDR2 is YFSETQ. V lost 4 bases to trimming and J lost 4 bases; unmatched junction nucleotides: 10. The CDR3 sequence is 15 residues long. As DNA, the CDR3 is TGCGCCAGCAGCGGGGGACAGGCGATGGTGTACGAGCAGTACTTC. Translation: CASSGGQAMVYEQYF. Full variable domain (remainder filled in from reference TRBV5-1 and TRBJ2-7): KAGVTQTPRYLIKTRGQQVTLSCSPISGHRSVSWYQQTPGQGLQFLFEYFSETQRNKGNFPGRFSGRQFSNSRSEMNVSTLELGDSALYLCASSGGQAMVYEQYFGPGTRLTVT.

This clonotype was seen a few times. The chain recombines TRBV27 with TRBJ2-7; D uncertain. The CDR3 contains 13 residues. Germline V gene data show CDR1 as MNHEY and CDR2 as SMNVEV (reference sequence). Trimming left V 3 bases short and J 2 bases short, with 8 bases between. The CDR3 DNA sequence: TGTGCCAGCAGTTTCACTCCGGCCTACGAGCAGTACTTC. This encodes CASSFTPAYEQYF.

The chain has TRBV28 and TRBJ1-3, with 8 bases lining up with TRBD1. The CDR3 extends over 16 amino acids. CDR1 MDHEN and CDR2 SYDVKM come from the germline V gene. The V and J ends lost 3 bases and 0 bases, in that order; junction bases with no gene match: 4. CDR3 protein: CASSLTGAGSGNTIYF. The CDR3 DNA reads TGTGCCAGCAGTTTGACAGGGGCCGGCTCTGGAAACACCATATATTTT.

With regard to this clonotype: A clone one base away is much larger, so this may be a read error. The chain links TRBV2 to TRBJ2-5; weak D call: TRBD1 (6 bases). V was pared by 6 bases and J by 5 bases, with 22 bases between. Germline V gene data show CDR1 as SNHLY and CDR2 as FYNNEI. This CDR3 comprises 16 residues. This CDR3 reads CASSRELATGLETQYF. In nucleotides, the CDR3 is TGTGCCAGCAGCAGAGAGTTAGCAACAGGGTTGGAGACCCAGTACTTC.

The rearrangement uses TRBV20-1 and TRBJ2-5; 10 bases are shared with TRBD2. The CDR3 totals 15 residues. Germline CDR1 is DFQATT and CDR2 is SNEGSKA (reference sequence). V gave up 3 bases and J gave up 2 bases; unmatched junction bases: 6. In nucleotides, the CDR3 is TGCAGTGCTAGCGTGTTAGCGGGAGGACAAGAGACCCAGTACTTC. This sequence encodes CSASVLAGGQETQYF.

This clonotype came up a few times. The V call is TRBV19, the J call TRBJ2-2; no clear D gene. The CDR3 runs to 15 residues. The V gene lost 2 bases and the J gene lost 0 bases, with 7 bases spanning the gap. CDR1 and CDR2 from the germline V gene are LNHDA and SQIVND (reference sequence). The CDR3 DNA follows: TGTGCCAGTAGTATATTTCTGTCGAACACCGGGGAGCTGTTTTTT. Amino acids: CASSIFLSNTGELFF.

CDR3 sequence reads: CASSLATDFYNEQFF. The CDR3 DNA follows: TGCGCCAGCAGCTTGGCCACAGATTTCTACAATGAGCAGTTCTTC. The J gene is TRBJ2-1, the V gene TRBV5-1; no clear D gene. CDR3 length: 15 amino acids. V gave up 0 bases and J gave up 3 bases, with 10 bases separating them. The V gene's germline CDR1 is SGHRS and CDR2 YFSETQ.

The CDR3 sequence is CASSVGGGGDEQYF. In DNA form, the CDR3 reads TGTGCCAGCAGCGTAGGAGGGGGGGGCGACGAGCAGTACTTC. V usage is TRBV9 and J usage is TRBJ2-7; maybe TRBD2 (7 bases). This CDR3 comprises 14 residues. Germline V gene lookup returns CDR1 SGDLS and CDR2 YYNGEE. V was trimmed by 0 bases and J by 5 bases, leaving 12 bases between them.

In its sample, this clonotype was seen a few times. V and J are TRBV2 and TRBJ1-1; D unclear. CDR3 length: 14 residues. V gave up 3 bases and J gave up 7 bases, with 15 bases separating them. The V gene's germline CDR1 is SNHLY and CDR2 FYNNEI. The CDR3 spells CASSDSFLVIEAFF. The CDR3 DNA sequence: TGTGCCAGCAGTGACTCTTTTCTAGTCATTGAAGCTTTCTTT.

This chain uses TRBV20-1 with TRBJ2-5; unclear D gene. CDR3 size: 18 residues. V was trimmed by 0 bases and J by 2 bases, leaving 22 bases between them. Germline V CDR1 and CDR2: DFQATT, SNEGSKA (reference sequence). Written as DNA, the CDR3 is TGCAGTGCTAGAGATGGGGTCTCGCCGCGAAACCCTCAAGAGACCCAGTACTTC. This translates into CSARDGVSPRNPQETQYF.

The chain is built from TRBV7-6 and TRBJ1-1; 9 bases are shared with TRBD1. This CDR3 comprises 14 residues. Trimming cost V 5 bases and J 3 bases; bases outside gene matches: 4. The germline CDR1 and CDR2 sequences are SGHVS and FNYEAQ. This chain's CDR3 is CASSPDRGDTEAFF. CDR3 DNA sequence: TGTGCCAGCAGCCCAGACAGGGGGGACACTGAAGCTTTCTTT.

The chain's CDR3 is CASSLVRGYETQYF. The CDR3 nucleotides are TGTGCCAGCAGCTTAGTCCGGGGGTATGAGACCCAGTACTTC. The chain links TRBV7-9 to TRBJ2-5; the D gene is possibly TRBD2 (6 bases). The CDR3 runs to 14 residues. Between the trimmed V and J ends, which lost 1 base and 5 bases, there was a span of 11 bases. The germline CDR1 and CDR2 sequences are SEHNR and FQNEAQ (reference sequence).

This clonotype was observed a few times. This chain joins TRBV7-3 and TRBJ1-1, with D perhaps TRBD1 (5 bases). Trimming left V 5 bases short and J 1 base short, with 14 bases between. The CDR3 consists of 15 residues. In germline, CDR1 is SGHTA, CDR2 FQGTGA. As DNA, the CDR3 is TGTGCCAGCAGCCTTAGCCGGGACGGGAACACTGAAGCTTTCTTT. It yields the protein CASSLSRDGNTEAFF.

This clonotype was seen many times. This chain connects TRBV2 to TRBJ1-1, with a tentative D call TRBD1 (5 bases). This CDR3 has 14 residues. V was trimmed by 4 bases and J by 0 bases, leaving 9 bases between them. CDR1 is SNHLY, CDR2 FYNNEI, per germline. CDR3 protein: CASSGWGVNTEAFF. The CDR3, as DNA: TGTGCCAGCAGTGGGTGGGGCGTGAACACTGAAGCTTTCTTT.

The J gene is TRBJ1-1, the V gene TRBV28, with D maybe TRBD1 (6 bases). This CDR3 is built from 13 residues. V lost 11 bases to trimming and J lost 1 base, with 14 bases between them. Germline V gene lookup returns CDR1 MDHEN and CDR2 SYDVKM. The CDR3 DNA follows: TGTGCCTCGATACAGGGTGGGAACACTGAAGCTTTCTTT. This gives the protein CASIQGGNTEAFF.

This clonotype came up once. CDR3 protein: CASSLFRVGLRPQETQYF. In DNA form, the CDR3 reads TGTGCCAGCAGCTTATTCCGGGTAGGACTCCGACCTCAAGAGACCCAGTACTTC. The chain uses TRBV7-8 and TRBJ2-5; a weak D match, TRBD2 (5 bases). Per germline, CDR1 SGHVS and CDR2 FQNEAQ. V was shortened by 2 bases and J by 2 bases, with 21 bases between the two germline ends. The CDR3 is 18 amino acids.

V and J are TRBV7-6 and TRBJ2-7; 8 nucleotides match TRBD1. Germline values: CDR1 SGHVS, CDR2 FNYEAQ. The CDR3 runs to 13 residues. V was pared by 5 bases and J by 7 bases, with 7 bases of the junction left unmatched. Here the CDR3 DNA reads TGTGCCAGCAGCCCCGGGACAGGACAAGAGCAGTACTTC. Residues: CASSPGTGQEQYF.

J is TRBJ2-2 and V is TRBV7-3, with 12 bases identical to TRBD2. CDR1 SGHTA and CDR2 FQGTGA come from the germline V gene. Trimming at V came to 8 bases and at J to 9 bases, leaving 7 bases not matched to a gene. The CDR3 is 14 amino acids. CDR3 in DNA: TGTGCCAGCTCTAGCGGGAGGGCCGATCGGGAGCTGTTTTTT. Protein product: CASSSGRADRELFF. The whole variable domain, filled in from reference TRBV7-3 and TRBJ2-2, reads GAGVSQTPSNKVTEKGKYVELRCDPISGHTALYWYRQSLGQGPEFLIYFQGTGAADDSGLPNDRFFAVRPEGSVSTLKIQRTERGDSAVYLCASSSGRADRELFFGEGSRLTVL.

The rearrangement links TRBV7-3 to TRBJ1-1; possible D gene TRBD1, 5 bases. Germline V gene sequence: CDR1 SGHTA, CDR2 FQGTGA. The CDR3 extends over 15 amino acids. Trimming shortened V by 5 bases and J by 4 bases, and 17 bases separated the two germline ends. The CDR3 DNA is TGTGCCAGCAGCCGGCAGGGCGGTGACATCACTGAAGCTTTCTTT. It encodes CASSRQGGDITEAFF.